This TCR beta chain originates from a study of blood T cell repertoires in COVID-19. As for the study in general: Sites across the United States, Italy and Spain contributed samples from acute and convalescent COVID-19. The analysed material was cDNA or gDNA that came from T cells, B-cell-depleted T cells, or PBMCs.

The CDR3 has 16 residues. The V segment lost 5 bases and the J segment 7 bases; nucleotides outside the gene matches: 11. Germline V gives CDR1 MDHEN, CDR2 SYDVKM. Authors' analysis steps: Nucleated cell counts were estimated from reference gene primer amplification. The method was immunoSEQ multiplex PCR; TCRdb's version includes in-frame clones alone and lacks a portion of them. V, J and clone size reflect that table, while D and trimming were determined from the DNA. The sample has approximately 100,000 clones, around 91% seen once. The J gene is TRBJ1-2, the V gene TRBV28; 12 nucleotides line up with TRBD1. Specimen: peripheral blood. The clonotype comes from a woman aged 80 or older with acute or convalescent COVID-19. CDR3 sequence: CASSRDRGRILGGYTF. CDR3 DNA sequence: TGTGCCAGCAGTAGGGACAGGGGGCGGATTTTAGGTGGCTACACCTTC.